The rows below give T cell receptor beta chains drawn from one sample of a study of blood T cell repertoires in COVID-19. Sequenced by immunoSEQ multiplex PCR; TCRdb stores in-frame clones only, minus some. The sample consists of 99,000 or so clones, around 76% of them appearing once. Sequenced material: peripheral blood. The origin of the receptors is a woman between 70 and 85 years old with acute or convalescent COVID-19. Both conserved end residues are part of each CDR3. Each record gives: clone size, D gene, J gene, V gene, CDR3 protein, CDR3 DNA. A D gene is named only where the DNA matches it firmly. Where a row states a size, it is once, few, many or the class of an expanded clone; other rows omit it.

- TRBD1 TRBJ1-1 TRBV18 CASSPGRQGDTEAFF TGTGCCAGCTCACCAGGGCGACAGGGGGACACTGAAGCTTTCTTT
- - TRBJ1-3 TRBV3-1/TRBV3-2 CASSPRPGSSGNTIYF TGTGCCAGCAGCCCGAGGCCCGGGAGCTCTGGAAACACCATATATTTT
- TRBD1 TRBJ2-7 TRBV12-5 CASGSGSGQATYEQYF TGTGCTAGTGGTTCAGGTTCAGGACAGGCAACCTACGAGCAGTACTTC
- TRBD1 TRBJ2-1 TRBV15 CATSRTVGQSNNEQFF TGTGCCACCAGCAGGACTGTGGGACAGAGCAACAATGAGCAGTTCTTC
few - TRBJ1-4 TRBV30 CAWSAGYNEKLFF TGTGCCTGGAGTGCAGGATATAATGAAAAACTGTTTTTT
- - TRBJ1-1 TRBV5-1 CASSKLREGTTEAFF TGCGCCAGCAGCAAACTCAGAGAGGGTACCACTGAAGCTTTCTTT
- TRBD1 TRBJ1-5 TRBV3-1/TRBV3-2 CASSQEVGTGNNQPQHF TGTGCCAGCAGCCAAGAAGTCGGGACAGGGAACAATCAGCCCCAGCATTTT
once - TRBJ2-5 TRBV6-5 CASTYRGETQYF TGTGCCAGCACCTACCGGGGTGAGACCCAGTACTTC
- TRBD1 TRBJ1-2 TRBV5-6 CASSFGTGGGPSGYTF TGTGCCAGCAGCTTTGGCACTGGAGGGGGCCCCTCTGGCTACACCTTC
- - TRBJ1-1 TRBV6-5 CASMKGALGAEAFF TGTGCCAGCATGAAAGGGGCCTTGGGCGCTGAAGCTTTCTTT
few TRBD1 TRBJ1-1 TRBV6-5 CASSFEVGQVNTEAFF TGTGCCAGCAGTTTTGAAGTGGGACAGGTCAACACTGAAGCTTTCTTT
- - TRBJ1-5 TRBV6-1 CASSDAPPISAQHF TGTGCCAGCAGTGATGCCCCGCCCATATCAGCCCAGCATTTT
- - TRBJ1-5 TRBV2 CASSDPRGLSNQPQHF TGTGCCAGCAGTGACCCCCGAGGGCTAAGCAATCAGCCCCAGCATTTT
- - TRBJ1-1 TRBV7-2 CASSLSPRNTEAFF TGTGCCAGCAGCTTATCGCCGAGGAACACTGAAGCTTTCTTT
- TRBD2 TRBJ2-1 TRBV4-3 CASSQGWGVAGVNEQFF TGCGCCAGCAGCCAAGGCTGGGGGGTAGCGGGGGTCAATGAGCAGTTCTTC
- TRBD1 TRBJ1-2 TRBV5-1 CASSWGQGRSNYGYTF TGCGCCAGCAGCTGGGGACAGGGTCGATCTAACTATGGCTACACCTTC
- - TRBJ2-2 TRBV5-6 CASSRLRGNTGELFF TGTGCCAGCAGCCGCCTCCGAGGGAACACCGGGGAGCTGTTTTTT
- - TRBJ1-1 TRBV10-3 CATSGTPNTEAFF TGTGCCACCTCCGGGACACCGAACACTGAAGCTTTCTTT
- - TRBJ1-4 TRBV15 CATSRETASNEKLFF TGTGCCACCAGCAGAGAGACGGCTAGTAATGAAAAACTGTTTTTT
once TRBD1 TRBJ2-1 TRBV24-1 CATSESGQSSYNEQFF TGTGCCACCAGTGAATCGGGACAGAGCTCCTACAATGAGCAGTTCTTC
- TRBD1 TRBJ1-5 TRBV19 CASRSNTGGWVQPQHF TGTGCCAGTCGCTCTAATACAGGGGGATGGGTTCAGCCCCAGCATTTT
once - TRBJ2-2 TRBV20-1 CSASRAGINTGELFF TGCAGTGCTAGTAGGGCGGGGATCAACACCGGGGAGCTGTTTTTT
- - TRBJ1-5 TRBV28 CASSFEQPGQPQHF TGTGCCAGCAGTTTTGAACAGCCCGGTCAGCCCCAGCATTTT
- - TRBJ1-1 TRBV5-5 CASSSSRYPEAFF TGTGCCAGCAGCTCCTCGAGATATCCTGAAGCTTTCTTT
few - TRBJ2-3 TRBV7-6 CASSPTRGTDTQYF TGTGCCAGCAGCCCGACTCGGGGCACAGATACGCAGTATTTT
- TRBD1 TRBJ1-3 TRBV11-2 CASSKGTVTGGNTIYF TGTGCCAGCAGCAAAGGGACAGTGACCGGCGGAAACACCATATATTTT
- - TRBJ2-7 TRBV5-1 CASSGTGFSYEQYF TGCGCCAGCAGCGGAACAGGGTTCTCCTACGAGCAGTACTTC
- - TRBJ2-6 TRBV6-5 CASTSSGVGANVLTF TGTGCCAGCACATCCTCAGGGGTGGGGGCCAACGTCCTGACTTTC
- - TRBJ1-2 TRBV29-1 CSVGSGNYGYTF TGCAGCGTTGGTAGCGGCAACTATGGCTACACCTTC
- - TRBJ2-7 TRBV6-5 CASSYATGFYEQYF TGTGCCAGCAGTTACGCGACAGGTTTCTACGAGCAGTACTTC
few - TRBJ2-3 TRBV7-9 CASSLEAGWWTDTQYF TGTGCCAGCAGCTTAGAGGCGGGGTGGTGGACAGATACGCAGTATTTT
- - TRBJ1-2 TRBV6-5 CASSYTLEAYGYTF TGTGCCAGCAGCTATACCCTTGAGGCCTATGGCTACACCTTC
- - TRBJ1-1 TRBV3-1/TRBV3-2 CASSPRGGTITEAFF TGTGCCAGCAGCCCCCGGGGGGGGACTATCACTGAAGCTTTCTTT
- TRBD1 TRBJ1-2 TRBV9 CASSPQGTGAGYTF TGTGCCAGCAGCCCCCAGGGGACAGGGGCCGGCTACACCTTC
- TRBD1 TRBJ2-1 TRBV5-1 CASSLAGTGGVRYNEQFF TGCGCCAGCAGCTTGGCAGGGACAGGGGGCGTAAGGTACAATGAGCAGTTCTTC
- - TRBJ2-7 TRBV6-5 CASSDLGAYEQYF TGTGCCAGCAGCGACCTAGGGGCCTACGAGCAGTACTTC
- - TRBJ2-7 TRBV29-1 CSVERGPSYEQYF TGCAGCGTTGAAAGGGGTCCTTCCTACGAGCAGTACTTC
- TRBD2 TRBJ2-5 TRBV15 CATSREGGGAPTQYF TGTGCCACCAGCAGAGAGGGCGGGGGGGCCCCGACCCAGTACTTC
- - TRBJ2-2 TRBV18 CASSPGSAGELFF TGTGCCAGCTCACCGGGGAGCGCCGGGGAGCTGTTTTTT
- - TRBJ2-7 TRBV5-1 CARLRRWVGRGWEQYF TGCGCCCGCTTGCGCCGTTGGGTGGGCCGGGGGTGGGAGCAGTACTTC
- - TRBJ1-5 TRBV27 CASSLRRGGNQPQHF TGTGCCAGCAGTCTGCGCCGGGGAGGCAATCAGCCCCAGCATTTT
- TRBD1 TRBJ2-7 TRBV5-5 CASSISGTGPYEQYF TGTGCCAGCAGCATATCCGGGACAGGGCCCTACGAGCAGTACTTC
- TRBD1 TRBJ1-1 TRBV5-4 CASSWTGTEAFF TGTGCCAGCAGCTGGACAGGAACTGAAGCTTTCTTT
- TRBD1 TRBJ1-1 TRBV5-1 CASSLAQGINTEAFF TGCGCCAGCAGCTTGGCACAGGGGATAAACACTGAAGCTTTCTTT
- TRBD1 TRBJ1-1 TRBV30 CAWSGRVYRGLNLNTEAFF TGTGCCTGGAGTGGGCGCGTTTACAGGGGGCTGAACTTGAACACTGAAGCTTTCTTT
- TRBD1 TRBJ1-2 TRBV30 CAWRISVLRGSYGYTF TGTGCCTGGAGGATCTCGGTCCTCAGGGGGAGCTATGGCTACACCTTC
few TRBD1 TRBJ1-5 TRBV30 CAWSVFGTGVQPQHF TGTGCCTGGAGTGTCTTCGGGACAGGGGTCCAGCCCCAGCATTTT
- - TRBJ1-6 TRBV7-2 CASSLAKGTGAIGNSPLHF TGTGCCAGCAGCTTAGCGAAGGGGACTGGCGCCATCGGTAATTCACCCCTCCACTTT
once TRBD2 TRBJ2-6 TRBV20-1 CSASGLAGGIQANVLTF TGCAGTGCTAGTGGTCTAGCGGGGGGTATACAGGCCAACGTCCTGACTTTC
- - TRBJ1-6 TRBV9 CASSVGKDYSPLHF TGTGCCAGCAGCGTAGGAAAGGACTATTCACCCCTCCACTTT
- - TRBJ1-2 TRBV12-5 CASGLGPGKVDGYTF TGTGCTAGTGGTTTGGGGCCAGGGAAGGTAGATGGCTACACCTTC
- TRBD2 TRBJ2-5 TRBV27 CASRGLAAGETQYF TGTGCCAGCAGGGGACTAGCTGCCGGAGAGACCCAGTACTTC
few TRBD1 TRBJ1-2 TRBV4-1 CASSQDEGRGRNYGYTF TGCGCCAGCAGCCAAGATGAGGGCAGGGGGAGAAACTATGGCTACACCTTC
- - TRBJ2-3 TRBV7-2 CASSLMSRGIDTQYF TGTGCCAGCAGCTTAATGTCGCGGGGTATCGATACGCAGTATTTT
- TRBD2 TRBJ2-4 TRBV4-3 CASSQEPGWSGGDKNIQYF TGCGCCAGCAGCCAAGAGCCCGGGTGGAGCGGGGGGGACAAAAACATTCAGTACTTC
- - TRBJ2-4 TRBV5-1 CASSLEDWGNIQYF TGCGCCAGCAGCTTAGAGGACTGGGGTAACATTCAGTACTTC
- TRBD1 TRBJ2-5 TRBV6-5 CASTNDRGGETQYF TGTGCCAGCACCAACGACAGGGGCGGTGAGACCCAGTACTTC
- - TRBJ1-2 TRBV2 CASSEAPQGGGYTF TGTGCCAGCAGTGAAGCGCCTCAGGGTGGTGGCTACACCTTC
- TRBD2 TRBJ2-1 TRBV5-1 CASSSTSRSYNEQFF TGCGCCAGCAGCTCGACTAGCAGATCCTACAATGAGCAGTTCTTC